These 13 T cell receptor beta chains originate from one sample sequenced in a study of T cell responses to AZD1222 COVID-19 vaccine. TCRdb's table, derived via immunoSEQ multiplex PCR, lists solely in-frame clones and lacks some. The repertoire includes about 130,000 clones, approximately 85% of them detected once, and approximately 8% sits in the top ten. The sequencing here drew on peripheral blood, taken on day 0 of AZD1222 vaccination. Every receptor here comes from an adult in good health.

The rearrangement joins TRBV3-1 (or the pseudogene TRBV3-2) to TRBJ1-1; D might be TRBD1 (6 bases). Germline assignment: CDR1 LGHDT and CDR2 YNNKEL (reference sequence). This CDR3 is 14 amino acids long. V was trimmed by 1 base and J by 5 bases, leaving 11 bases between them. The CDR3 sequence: CASSQAGVGTEAFF. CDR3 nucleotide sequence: TGTGCCAGCAGCCAAGCAGGGGTAGGGACTGAAGCTTTCTTT.

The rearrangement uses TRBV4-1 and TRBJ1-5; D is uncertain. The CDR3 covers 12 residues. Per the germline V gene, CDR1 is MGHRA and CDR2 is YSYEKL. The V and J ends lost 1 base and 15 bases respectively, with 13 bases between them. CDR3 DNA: TGCGCCAGCAGCCAAGCCTACCTAGGTCGGCATTTT. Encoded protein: CASSQAYLGRHF.

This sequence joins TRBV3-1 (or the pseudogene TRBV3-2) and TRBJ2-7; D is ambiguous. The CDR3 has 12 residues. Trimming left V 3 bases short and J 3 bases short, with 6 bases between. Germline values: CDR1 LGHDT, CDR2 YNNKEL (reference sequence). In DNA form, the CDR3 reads TGTGCCAGCAGCCAGAGGAGCTACGAGCAGTACTTC. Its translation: CASSQRSYEQYF.

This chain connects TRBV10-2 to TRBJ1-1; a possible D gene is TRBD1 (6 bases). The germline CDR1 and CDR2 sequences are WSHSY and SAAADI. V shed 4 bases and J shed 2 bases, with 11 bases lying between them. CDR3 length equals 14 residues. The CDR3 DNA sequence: TGCGCCAGCAGTGGGGGGGCGTTTAACACTGAAGCTTTCTTT. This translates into CASSGGAFNTEAFF.

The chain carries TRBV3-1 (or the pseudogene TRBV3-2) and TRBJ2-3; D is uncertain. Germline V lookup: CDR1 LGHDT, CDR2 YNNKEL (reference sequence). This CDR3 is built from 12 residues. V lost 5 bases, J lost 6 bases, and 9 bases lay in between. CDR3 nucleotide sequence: TGTGCCAGCAGCGAAGGCCCGGATACGCAGTATTTT. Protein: CASSEGPDTQYF.

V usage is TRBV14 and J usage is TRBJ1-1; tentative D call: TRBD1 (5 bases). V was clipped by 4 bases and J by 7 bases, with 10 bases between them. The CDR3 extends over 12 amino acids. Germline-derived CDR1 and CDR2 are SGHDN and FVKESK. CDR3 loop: CASSRNRLEAFF. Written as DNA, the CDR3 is TGTGCCAGCAGCCGTAACAGGCTTGAAGCTTTCTTT.

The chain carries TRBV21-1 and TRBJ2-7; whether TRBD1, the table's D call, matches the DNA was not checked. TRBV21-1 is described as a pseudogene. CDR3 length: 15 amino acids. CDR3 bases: TGTGCCAGCAGCACCCCGGTAGGGGTTTCCTACGAGCAGTACTTC. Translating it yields CASSTPVGVSYEQYF.

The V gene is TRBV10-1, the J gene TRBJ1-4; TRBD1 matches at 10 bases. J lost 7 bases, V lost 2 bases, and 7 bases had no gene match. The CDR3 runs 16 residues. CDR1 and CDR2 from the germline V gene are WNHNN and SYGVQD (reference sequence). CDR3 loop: CASSEGQGVNGEKLFF. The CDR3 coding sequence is TGCGCCAGCAGTGAGGGACAGGGGGTAAATGGTGAAAAACTGTTTTTT.

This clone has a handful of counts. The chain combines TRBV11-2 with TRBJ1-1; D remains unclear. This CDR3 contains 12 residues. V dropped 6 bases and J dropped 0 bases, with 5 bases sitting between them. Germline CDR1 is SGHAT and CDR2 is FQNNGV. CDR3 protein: CASRIMNTEAFF. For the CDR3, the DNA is TGTGCCAGCAGGATCATGAACACTGAAGCTTTCTTT.

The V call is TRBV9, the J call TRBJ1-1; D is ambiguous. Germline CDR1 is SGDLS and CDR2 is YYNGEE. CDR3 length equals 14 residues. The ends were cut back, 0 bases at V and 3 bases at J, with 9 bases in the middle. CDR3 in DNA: TGTGCCAGCAGCGTAGGGGTTTTAGACACTGAAGCTTTCTTT. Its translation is CASSVGVLDTEAFF.

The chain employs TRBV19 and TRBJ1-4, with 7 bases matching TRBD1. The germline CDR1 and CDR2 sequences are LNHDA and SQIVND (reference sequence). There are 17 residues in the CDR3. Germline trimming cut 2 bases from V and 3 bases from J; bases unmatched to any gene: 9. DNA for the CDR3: TGTGCCAGTAGTATATTGGGAACGGGACAGCCTAATGAAAAACTGTTTTTT. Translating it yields CASSILGTGQPNEKLFF.

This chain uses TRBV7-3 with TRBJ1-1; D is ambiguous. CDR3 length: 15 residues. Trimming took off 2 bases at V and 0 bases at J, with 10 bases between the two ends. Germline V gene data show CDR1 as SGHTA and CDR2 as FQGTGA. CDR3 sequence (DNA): TGTGCCAGCAGCTTATTAGCGGGTTTGAACACTGAAGCTTTCTTT. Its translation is CASSLLAGLNTEAFF.

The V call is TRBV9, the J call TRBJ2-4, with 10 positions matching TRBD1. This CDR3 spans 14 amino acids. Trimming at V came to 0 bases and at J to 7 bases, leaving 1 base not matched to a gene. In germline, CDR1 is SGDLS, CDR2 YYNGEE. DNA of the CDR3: TGTGCCAGCAGCGTAGCGGGACAGGGGAACATTCAGTACTTC. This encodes CASSVAGQGNIQYF.